The rows below give T cell receptor beta chains drawn from one sample of a study of blood T cell repertoires in COVID-19. Method: immunoSEQ multiplex PCR; TCRdb's copy keeps in-frame clones and lacks some. Counted here are 50,000 to 80,000 clones, about 82% occurring once; the ten biggest clones make up just under 7%. The sample comprised peripheral blood. The receptor set was obtained from a man aged 50 to 60 with active COVID-19. CDR3s include the opening cysteine and the closing phenylalanine or tryptophan. The D gene is left open where the match is weak. Clone size is stated in some rows and not others, as once, few, many or a class when expanded.

. TRBJ2-1 . TRBV7-2 TGTGCCAGCAGCTTAGGTCCTAGGAGCTCCTACAATGAGCAGTTCTTC CASSLGPRSSYNEQFF
. TRBJ1-3 TRBD1 TRBV5-6 TGTGCCAGCAGCTTGGCCGGGGACAGCCGTGGAAACACCATATATTTT CASSLAGDSRGNTIYF
. TRBJ2-1 TRBD1 TRBV14 TGTGCCAGCAGCCAAGGGACAGGTTGGGGCAATGAGCAGTTCTTC CASSQGTGWGNEQFF
. TRBJ1-3 . TRBV7-9 TGTGCCAGCAGCTTAGAGAGTACTGGAAACACCATATATTTT CASSLESTGNTIYF
. TRBJ1-2 . TRBV1 TGCACCAGCAGCCAAGGGACATCCCCTAACTATGGCTACACCTTC CTSSQGTSPNYGYTF
. TRBJ1-5 . TRBV7-9 TGTGCCAGCAGTCGAGGGTGGGGGGACAATCAGCCCCAGCATTTT CASSRGWGDNQPQHF
. TRBJ1-5 . TRBV6-1 TGTGCCAGCAGTGAGGAGTACGGGGTAGGGAATCAGCCCCAGCATTTT CASSEEYGVGNQPQHF
. TRBJ1-2 . TRBV11-2 TGTGCCAGCAGCTTAGGGGGAGCCTATGGCTACACCTTC CASSLGGAYGYTF
. TRBJ2-1 TRBD1 TRBV3-1/TRBV3-2 TGTGCCAGCAGTCGTAGGACAGGGGTTAACGATGAGCAGTTCTTC CASSRRTGVNDEQFF
. TRBJ1-3 TRBD1 TRBV3-1/TRBV3-2 TGTGCCAGCAGCCAAAGGGACAGATGGAACACCATATATTTT CASSQRDRWNTIYF
. TRBJ1-6 . TRBV7-9 TGTGCCAGCAGCTTAGACACCGATTCACCCCTCCACTTT CASSLDTDSPLHF
. TRBJ2-3 . TRBV5-1 TGCGCCAGCAGCTCCTCCCCCACAGATACGCAGTATTTT CASSSSPTDTQYF
. TRBJ1-1 . TRBV2 TGTGCCAGCAGGGCCAGACAGCCGAACACTGAAGCTTTCTTT CASRARQPNTEAFF
. TRBJ1-5 . TRBV7-2 TGTGCCAGCAGCATTCAGGGTCAGCAGCCCCAGCATTTT CASSIQGQQPQHF
once TRBJ2-1 TRBD2 TRBV19 TGTGCCAGTAGTACGGATAGCGGGAGGGTTCAGTTCTTC CASSTDSGRVQFF
. TRBJ1-5 . TRBV6-5 TGTGCCAGCACCGTAGGGACATATTATCAGCCCCAGCATTTT CASTVGTYYQPQHF
. TRBJ1-1 . TRBV29-1 TGCAGCGTCGCACGGGACACACAGAGGAACACTGAAGCTTTCTTT CSVARDTQRNTEAFF
. TRBJ2-3 . TRBV3-1/TRBV3-2 TGTGCCAGCAGCCAAGATATAGCTAGCGTGATAGATACGCAGTATTTT CASSQDIASVIDTQYF
. TRBJ2-1 . TRBV10-3 TGTGCCATCAGTGAGTGGAGCTACAATGAGCAGTTCTTC CAISEWSYNEQFF
. TRBJ2-5 . TRBV7-3 TGTGCCAGCTCTATGGGAGGGGGAGTAGAGACCCAGTACTTC CASSMGGGVETQYF
. TRBJ1-5 . TRBV11-2 TGTGCCAGCAGCCGGACCCCGGGGCAGCCCCAGCATTTT CASSRTPGQPQHF
. TRBJ2-1 . TRBV6-4 TGTGCCAGCAGTGACTCGAGTGCCGGGGTGGAGGCGCATGAGCAGTTCTTC CASSDSSAGVEAHEQFF
. TRBJ1-4 TRBD1 TRBV3-1/TRBV3-2 TGTGCCAGCAGCCTGAGGACAGGGAATAATGAAAAACTGTTTTTT CASSLRTGNNEKLFF
. TRBJ2-3 . TRBV2 TGTGCCAGCACGGGGTTGGATACGCAGTATTTT CASTGLDTQYF
. TRBJ1-5 TRBD1 TRBV10-3 TGTGCCATCAGTGACTCCAGGGGGCCAAGCAATCAGCCCCAGCATTTT CAISDSRGPSNQPQHF
. TRBJ2-1 TRBD2 TRBV9 TGTGCCAGCAGCGTAGGTTCGCTAGCGGGAATCAATGAGCAGTTCTTC CASSVGSLAGINEQFF
. TRBJ1-6 . TRBV7-9 TGTGCCACCCCGTTAGGTCCAGGGAACAATTCACCCCTCCACTTT CATPLGPGNNSPLHF
. TRBJ2-1 . TRBV29-1 TGCAGCGTAGCCGGCGGATACAATGAGCAGTTCTTC CSVAGGYNEQFF
once TRBJ2-5 TRBD2 TRBV10-3 TGTGCCACAAAAGCGGGGGGAGAGACCCAGTACTTC CATKAGGETQYF
. TRBJ2-5 . TRBV24-1 TGTGCCACCACGTCCTACCAAGAGACCCAGTACTTC CATTSYQETQYF
. TRBJ2-7 . TRBV10-3 TGTGCCATCAGTGACACGGGCTACGAGCAGTACTTC CAISDTGYEQYF
. TRBJ2-1 TRBD2 TRBV11-2 TGTGCCAGCAGCCAATTGGCCGCGGGGGGTAATGAGCAGTTCTTC CASSQLAAGGNEQFF
. TRBJ2-5 . TRBV4-1 TGCGCCAGCAGCCAAGATTGGCAGGGGAAGGAGACCCAGTACTTC CASSQDWQGKETQYF
. TRBJ2-1 . TRBV19 TGTGCCAGTAGCCCTAGGGAGGTACGCTCCTACAATGAGCAGTTCTTC CASSPREVRSYNEQFF
. TRBJ2-5 TRBD2 TRBV7-2 TGTGCCAGCAGCCTCGGGACTAGCGGGGGGGCCGGGAAGACCCAGTACTTC CASSLGTSGGAGKTQYF
. TRBJ2-1 . TRBV6-1 TGTGCCAGCAGTGAAGTCCCTAGCGCCTCCAATGAGCAGTTCTTC CASSEVPSASNEQFF